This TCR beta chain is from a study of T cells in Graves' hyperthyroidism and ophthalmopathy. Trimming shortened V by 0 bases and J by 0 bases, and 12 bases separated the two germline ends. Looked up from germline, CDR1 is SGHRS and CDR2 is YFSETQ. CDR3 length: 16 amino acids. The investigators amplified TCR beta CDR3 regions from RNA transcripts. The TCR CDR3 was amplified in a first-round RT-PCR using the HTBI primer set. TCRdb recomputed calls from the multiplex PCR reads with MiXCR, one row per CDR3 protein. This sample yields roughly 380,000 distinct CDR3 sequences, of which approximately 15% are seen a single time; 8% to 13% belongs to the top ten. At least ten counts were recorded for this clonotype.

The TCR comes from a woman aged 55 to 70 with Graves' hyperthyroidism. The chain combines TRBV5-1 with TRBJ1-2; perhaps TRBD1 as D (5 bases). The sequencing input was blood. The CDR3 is CASSLDTGLPNYGYTF. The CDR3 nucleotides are TGCGCCAGCAGCTTGGACACAGGACTACCTAACTATGGCTACACCTTC.